Reported below is one T cell receptor beta chain. CDR3 length: 14 amino acids. Trimming at V came to 4 bases and at J to 8 bases, leaving 9 bases not matched to a gene. CDR1 SGDLS and CDR2 YYNGEE come from the germline V gene. The data stem from a study of technical replicates of blood from a handful of donors. Measured with immunoSEQ multiplex PCR; TCRdb has only the in-frame clones, and not every one. This table has about 82,000 clones, 96% appearing once. The receptor was derived from a human donor in good health. Sequencing input: T cells isolated from PBMCs. This chain links TRBV9 with TRBJ1-5; 7 nucleotides match TRBD1. The CDR3 DNA reads TGTGCCAGCAGCCCTACAGGGGATTATGAGCCCCAGCATTTT. Protein: CASSPTGDYEPQHF.